These T cell receptor beta chains were read from a single sample in a study of blood T cell repertoires in COVID-19. Sequencing used immunoSEQ multiplex PCR; TCRdb keeps in-frame clones, though not all of them. The top ten hold around 15% of the sample, which has roughly 220,000 clones, 90% seen once. The sequenced material came from PBMCs or T cells enriched from blood (not recorded which). These receptors were collected from a man aged 25 to 45 who had been exposed to COVID-19. CDR3s include the opening cysteine and the closing phenylalanine or tryptophan. The D gene is left open where the match is weak. The size field is filled for only some rows; it gives once, few, many or a size class.

v_call	clone_size	d_call	j_call	cdr3_aa	cdr3_nt
TRBV5-1	-	TRBD1	TRBJ2-5	CASTDRVAGTQYF	TGCGCCAGCACCGACAGGGTTGCCGGGACCCAGTACTTC
TRBV7-9	-	TRBD1	TRBJ2-5	CASSPRGGQGIETQYF	TGTGCCAGCAGCCCTCGCGGGGGACAGGGAATAGAGACCCAGTACTTC
TRBV19	-	TRBD1	TRBJ2-2	CASSNPGQGIFTGELFF	TGTGCCAGTAGTAATCCGGGACAGGGCATATTCACCGGGGAGCTGTTTTTT
TRBV6-5	once	-	TRBJ1-1	CASGREAEAFF	TGTGCCAGCGGGAGAGAGGCTGAAGCTTTCTTT
TRBV6-6	-	-	TRBJ1-5	CASSPGLRQPQHF	TGTGCCAGCAGTCCAGGGTTACGGCAGCCCCAGCATTTT
TRBV6-4	-	TRBD2	TRBJ2-2	CASSDRSRLAGGPNTGELFF	TGTGCCAGCAGTGATAGGAGTCGACTAGCGGGGGGGCCGAACACCGGGGAGCTGTTTTTT
TRBV12-3/TRBV12-4	-	TRBD1	TRBJ1-2	CASTYWDRDGYTF	TGTGCCTCTACCTACTGGGACAGGGACGGCTACACCTTC
TRBV5-5	-	TRBD1	TRBJ1-2	CASTLQTQGAGYGYTF	TGTGCCAGCACCCTACAGACACAGGGGGCGGGCTATGGCTACACCTTC
TRBV2	once	-	TRBJ1-5	CASSEAIGDQPQHF	TGTGCCAGCAGTGAAGCAATAGGGGATCAGCCCCAGCATTTT
TRBV12-3/TRBV12-4	-	-	TRBJ1-3	CASSFQAGNTIYF	TGTGCCAGCAGTTTCCAGGCTGGAAACACCATATATTTT
TRBV5-1	-	TRBD2	TRBJ2-3	CASSWNLAAVTDTQYF	TGCGCCAGCAGCTGGAACCTAGCGGCGGTCACAGATACGCAGTATTTT
TRBV15	-	-	TRBJ1-1	CATSPPPNTEAFF	TGTGCCACCAGTCCTCCCCCGAACACTGAAGCTTTCTTT
TRBV19	-	TRBD2	TRBJ2-2	CASSNRLAGETGELFF	TGTGCCAGTAGTAACCGACTAGCGGGGGAGACCGGGGAGCTGTTTTTT
TRBV5-5	-	TRBD1	TRBJ1-1	CASSRQGVTEAFF	TGTGCCAGCAGCCGACAGGGAGTTACTGAAGCTTTCTTT
TRBV2	-	-	TRBJ2-3	CASSDPAARGDTDTQYF	TGTGCCAGCAGTGACCCGGCCGCCAGGGGAGACACAGATACGCAGTATTTT
TRBV6-9	-	-	TRBJ1-1	CASSYVGRNTEAFF	TGTGCCAGCAGTTACGTGGGCAGGAACACTGAAGCTTTCTTT
TRBV3-1/TRBV3-2	once	TRBD2	TRBJ2-2	CASSQDLGGGSAGELFF	TGTGCCAGCAGCCAAGATCTGGGCGGGGGTTCCGCCGGGGAGCTGTTTTTT
TRBV5-1	-	TRBD2	TRBJ2-3	CASSLVPAGRADTQYF	TGCGCCAGCAGCTTGGTTCCGGCAGGGAGGGCAGATACGCAGTATTTT
TRBV19	-	TRBD1	TRBJ2-2	CASSGQGLTGELFF	TGTGCCAGTAGTGGACAGGGGTTAACCGGGGAGCTGTTTTTT
TRBV4-1	-	TRBD1	TRBJ2-1	CASSPFGGQGINEQFF	TGCGCCAGCAGTCCGTTCGGGGGACAGGGTATCAATGAGCAGTTCTTC
TRBV5-4	-	TRBD1	TRBJ2-3	CASSLAPGQGGHTQYF	TGTGCCAGCAGCTTGGCGCCGGGACAGGGAGGACATACGCAGTATTTT
TRBV6-1	-	-	TRBJ1-5	CASREGAGRSQHF	TGTGCCAGCAGGGAAGGGGCTGGGAGGTCCCAGCATTTT
TRBV19	-	TRBD2	TRBJ2-1	CATSSGGDYNEQFF	TGTGCCACCAGTAGCGGGGGCGATTACAATGAGCAGTTCTTC
TRBV21-1	-	-	TRBJ1-4	CASGVLVGGGDDDCNEKLFF	TGTGCCAGCGGTGTACTTGTCGGGGGAGGGGATGATGACTGTAATGAAAAACTGTTTTTT
TRBV10-3	-	-	TRBJ1-6	CAISGTGKNSPLHF	TGTGCCATCAGTGGGACTGGGAAGAATTCACCCCTCCACTTT
TRBV25-1	-	-	TRBJ2-3	CASSEGTTSTDTQYF	TGTGCCAGCAGTGAGGGGACAACAAGCACAGATACGCAGTATTTT
TRBV7-9	-	TRBD2	TRBJ2-2	CATGKLAVLTGELFF	TGTGCCACCGGTAAACTAGCGGTTCTGACCGGGGAGCTGTTTTTT
TRBV5-1	few	-	TRBJ1-5	CASSLGADNQPQHF	TGCGCCAGCAGCTTGGGTGCGGATAATCAGCCCCAGCATTTT